Listed below are T cell receptor beta chains from one sample, sequenced in a study of T cell responses to AZD1222 COVID-19 vaccine. Profiled with immunoSEQ multiplex PCR; TCRdb holds only in-frame clones, not every one. The sample comprises under 200,000 clones, approximately 90% of which are singletons, and roughly 25% rests with the top ten. The sequencing here drew on peripheral blood, taken 28 days after the second AZD1222 dose. Receptors were obtained from an adult who received the AZD1222 COVID-19 vaccine. CDR3s include the opening cysteine and the closing phenylalanine or tryptophan. D genes are given only for firm matches. For some rows the clone size is stated as once, few or many, or as a class when expanded; others skip it.

clone_size	v_call	j_call	d_call	cdr3_aa	cdr3_nt
.	TRBV18	TRBJ2-7	TRBD1	CASSPGTGGPYEQYF	TGTGCCAGCTCACCGGGAACAGGGGGCCCCTACGAGCAGTACTTC
.	TRBV7-9	TRBJ1-4	TRBD1	CASSSLAGTGAGKLFF	TGTGCCAGCAGTTCCCTTGCGGGGACAGGGGCCGGAAAACTGTTTTTT
.	TRBV4-3	TRBJ2-7	TRBD2	CASSQDLAGGGEQYF	TGCGCCAGCAGCCAAGATCTTGCGGGAGGAGGGGAGCAGTACTTC
.	TRBV3-1/TRBV3-2	TRBJ2-1	TRBD2	CASSQTTSGRSEQFF	TGTGCCAGCAGCCAGACGACTAGCGGGAGAAGTGAGCAGTTCTTC
.	TRBV28	TRBJ2-3	.	CASREMSTDTQYF	TGTGCCAGCAGGGAAATGAGCACAGATACGCAGTATTTT
.	TRBV4-3	TRBJ2-7	.	CASSLGAEGPYEQYF	TGCGCCAGCAGTCTAGGGGCGGAAGGACCCTACGAGCAGTACTTC
.	TRBV7-2	TRBJ2-3	TRBD2	CASSSPFRLASSTDTQYF	TGTGCCAGCAGCTCCCCCTTCCGACTAGCGTCTAGCACAGATACGCAGTATTTT
once	TRBV7-8	TRBJ2-3	.	CASSLALLQPGTDTQYF	TGTGCCAGCAGCTTAGCGCTACTGCAGCCCGGCACAGATACGCAGTATTTT
.	TRBV7-2	TRBJ2-7	TRBD1	CASSPDRSSYEQYF	TGTGCCAGCAGCCCGGACAGGTCTTCCTACGAGCAGTACTTC
.	TRBV19	TRBJ2-2	.	CASSIGYRVTGELFF	TGTGCCAGTAGTATAGGGTACAGGGTCACCGGGGAGCTGTTTTTT
once	TRBV7-8	TRBJ1-6	TRBD1	CASSLTPGQQNSPLHF	TGTGCCAGCAGCCTAACTCCGGGACAGCAAAATTCACCCCTCCACTTT
.	TRBV6-2/TRBV6-3	TRBJ2-1	TRBD1	CASSPGQGNEQFF	TGTGCCAGCAGCCCGGGACAGGGGAATGAGCAGTTCTTC
.	TRBV28	TRBJ2-5	TRBD2	CASSSGLGFETQYF	TGTGCCAGCAGTTCGGGACTAGGATTTGAGACCCAGTACTTC
.	TRBV29-1	TRBJ2-1	.	CSVGGGGSFGDEQFF	TGCAGCGTCGGAGGAGGGGGGAGTTTTGGGGATGAGCAGTTCTTC
.	TRBV11-3	TRBJ1-5	.	CASSSSGSSQSNQPQHF	TGTGCCAGCAGCTCCTCCGGGTCAAGTCAAAGCAATCAGCCCCAGCATTTT
.	TRBV5-1	TRBJ2-1	TRBD1	CASSRTGTGAYNEQFF	TGCGCCAGCTCACGGACCGGGACAGGGGCTTACAATGAGCAGTTCTTC
.	TRBV3-1/TRBV3-2	TRBJ2-7	.	CASSGRDRLGKQYF	TGTGCCAGCAGCGGACGGGACCGCCTCGGGAAGCAGTACTTC
.	TRBV28	TRBJ1-1	.	CASSPPGANTEAFF	TGTGCCAGCAGCCCCCCGGGGGCGAACACTGAAGCTTTCTTT
.	TRBV5-1	TRBJ2-2	.	CASSLDLGELFF	TGCGCCAGCAGCTTGGATCTCGGGGAGCTGTTTTTT
.	TRBV19	TRBJ1-1	TRBD1	CASILQGASEAFF	TGTGCCAGTATTCTTCAGGGGGCGAGTGAAGCTTTCTTT
.	TRBV11-2	TRBJ2-2	TRBD2	CASSLTSGVNTGELFF	TGTGCCAGCAGCTTGACTAGCGGGGTGAACACCGGGGAGCTGTTTTTT
.	TRBV12-5	TRBJ1-5	TRBD1	CASSDRAKGNQPQHF	TGTGCTAGTTCGGACAGGGCGAAGGGCAATCAGCCCCAGCATTTT